This T cell receptor (beta chain) was identified in a study of long-term antiretroviral therapy in people with HIV (dated by TCRdb to between 2021 and 2022). In the study overall: Collection of the earliest samples took place about a decade ahead of the 2015 WHO recommendation for immediate ART, at a time when ART was typically delayed until CD4 counts fell. A total of over 150 cryopreserved PBMC samples came from 25 to 35 adults with confirmed HIV infection and were collected serially over a mean of around 6 years (range 1-12). Whether ART initiation and durable HIV suppression were associated with changes in peripheral blood TRB repertoire composition and diversity was tested in a retrospective serial study. Among the 30 or so participants with HIV, about a dozen were female. No cross-contamination during QIAcube processing was shown when test extractions of a monoclonal T-cell line were performed alongside some 33 polyclonal samples.

Summary of the overall study and its limitations: A significant increase in TRB diversity was found to be associated with ART initiation, although TRB diversity was observed to remain significantly below that of transplant donor controls even after long-term ART. The repertoire was dominated across all time points by expanded TRB clones identified before ART initiation, although this dominance was seen to fluctuate and to decrease in many PLHIV after ART. The samples span the years 2004 to 2017, and the ART regimens used at that time may not be as effective as current regimens. Owing to limited PBMC availability, only the TCR beta chain was sequenced, without alpha chain pairing. Because pre-ART samples had limited cell numbers, unsorted PBMC were profiled rather than sorted CD4+ and CD8+ T cells. Inferences about post-ART repertoire changes were limited because no data were available on ART adherence, viral resistance or therapy changes. CDR3 length ranges in HIV repertoires were narrower than in controls, and network structure suggested an antigen-experienced repertoire with only a slight naive shift after ART.

To be included, a participant needed at least one PBMC sample from before ART initiation plus at least two post-ART samples. Treatment was received in the United States of America by all participants with HIV. Before DNA extraction, cryopreserved samples of roughly 0.85-11 million PBMC were thawed and then washed. At the time of the earliest PBMC sample, participants with HIV were aged between roughly 20 and 55 years. Per participant, PBMC samples came from 1-4 timepoints prior to ART initiation and 2-8 timepoints following ART initiation, for a median of 7 samples. Serial HIV viral load, CD4+ T-cell count, ART history and demographic data were obtained for every participant. Using a Qiagen kit on a QIAcube, genomic DNA was extracted from unsorted PBMC, with samples processed in batches of 12. Worth noting for this clone: Its binding antigen is unknown. No qualities accompany the bases; no much larger clone lies one base away.

V is trimmed back by 3 bases and J by 3 bases, and the junction contains 19 bases that no gene match accounts for. The germline V gene gives CDR1 as KGHSH and CDR2 as LQKENI. The CDR3 measures 20 amino acids from cysteine to phenylalanine. The CDR3 DNA has 60 bases and is translated from base 1. The immunoSEQ hsTCRB v3.0 assay was used at survey level resolution for TRB variable region sequencing. TRB sequencing targeted a depth of about 40,000-55,000 T-cell genomes per sample. TRB libraries were pooled and sequenced on an Illumina MiSeq using a v3 150-cycle kit. In the original analysis: Repertoire analysis was performed in R inside a reproducible Nextflow workflow that covered QC, data transformation and analysis. LymphoSeq2, an R package for exploring AIRR-Seq data, was used to implement custom analyses. After excluding a few samples that yielded fewer than 5000 total TRB sequences, approximately 180 HIV repertoires remained for analysis. Among the 188 retained HIV repertoires, 55 to 65 were collected before ART initiation and around 130 were collected after ART initiation. Repertoires were downsampled to 5000 TRB nucleotide sequences, with summary statistics averaged over 100 downsampling iterations. TRB sequences were retained for analysis only if CDR3 regions of at least seven amino acids were present. Diversity was assessed using a clonality score derived from Shannon entropy and using the Gini coefficient. In the repertoire networks, any two of the top 5000 CDR3 amino acid sequences were linked whenever the two sequences differed by an edit distance of one. Antigen specificity groups and MHC restriction were predicted for TRB CDR3 amino acid sequences with GLIPH2. CDR3 amino acid sequences were matched against VDJdb and McPAS-TCR to flag known CMV, EBV, HIV or tissue antigen associations. Pre-ART, post-ART and control groups were compared with Wilcoxon signed-rank tests and Holm-Bonferroni correction. The source is immuneACCESS, and TCRdb retained only in-frame sequences with V and J called. Part of the clones is not carried over; for the studies checked, unresolved V genes explain less than half of this, and the remainder is unexplained. V, J and clone size are taken as reported in that table, and D and trimming were inferred from the DNA itself. The sample records more than 20,000 clones, approximately 80% of which are singletons. Approximately 10% of the sample comes from the top ten.

The V and J genes are TRBV18 and TRBJ1-2; a stretch of 10 junction bases matches TRBD1. The sequence was obtained from a woman between 40 and 50 years old with HIV. The input for sequencing was unsorted PBMCs, taken 1.2 years after starting antiretroviral therapy. For the CDR3, the sequence is CASSPYDRGRAFPPYYGYTF. The DNA sequence is as follows: TGTGCCAGCTCACCCTATGACAGGGGGCGCGCCTTTCCTCCCTACTATGGCTACACCTTC.